This T cell receptor beta chain was captured in a study of T cell changes during pregnancy in multiple sclerosis. The CDR3 is 14 residues long. Germline V gene sequence: CDR1 SSHAT, CDR2 FNYEAQ (reference sequence). V gave up 5 bases and J gave up 4 bases; unmatched junction bases: 4. This clone was found once. Data came from immunoSEQ multiplex PCR; TCRdb stores just in-frame clones and leaves some out. The sample contains 49,000 or so clones, 85% to 95% of which appear only once. The receptor was isolated from a female donor with multiple sclerosis, enrolled in a pregnancy study. The sample consisted of CD8+ T cells from peripheral blood mononuclear cells, taken before pregnancy. The chain combines TRBV7-7 with TRBJ2-7; 11 nucleotides match TRBD1. The DNA of the CDR3 is TGTGCCAGCAGCCTAGGACAGGGGGCTTACGAGCAGTACTTC. Amino acid sequence: CASSLGQGAYEQYF.